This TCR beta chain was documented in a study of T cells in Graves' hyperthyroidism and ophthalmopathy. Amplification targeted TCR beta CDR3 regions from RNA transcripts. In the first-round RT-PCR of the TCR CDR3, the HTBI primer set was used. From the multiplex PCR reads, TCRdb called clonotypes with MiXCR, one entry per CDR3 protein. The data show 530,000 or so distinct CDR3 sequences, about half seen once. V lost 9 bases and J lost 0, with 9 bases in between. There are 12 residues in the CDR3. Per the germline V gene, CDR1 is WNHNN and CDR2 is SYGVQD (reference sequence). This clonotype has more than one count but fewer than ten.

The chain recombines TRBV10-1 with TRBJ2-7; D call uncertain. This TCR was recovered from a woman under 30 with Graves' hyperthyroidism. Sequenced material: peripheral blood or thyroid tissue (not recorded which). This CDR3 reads CARGRTSYEQYF. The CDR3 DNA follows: TGCGCCAGGGGTCGAACCTCCTACGAGCAGTACTTC.